The rows below give T cell receptor beta chains drawn from one sample of a study of T cells in Graves' hyperthyroidism and ophthalmopathy. TCRdb re-called the multiplex PCR reads through MiXCR, storing one row per CDR3 protein. The sample comprises roughly 640,000 distinct CDR3 sequences, around 16% of which are singletons, and around 3.5% rests with the top ten. Sequencing was done on a sample of blood. The source of these receptors is a woman aged 40 to 50 with Graves' ophthalmopathy. Both conserved end residues are part of each CDR3. The D gene is left open where the match is weak. Size tells how often a clone was seen (once, few, many) or the class of an expanded clone, and some rows leave it out.

j_call: TRBJ2-7; clone_size: .; v_call: TRBV7-9; cdr3_length: 14; d_call: TRBD2; cdr3_aa: CASSTGGGAYEQYF; cdr3_nt: TGTGCCAGCAGCACAGGCGGGGGTGCGTACGAGCAGTACTTC
j_call: TRBJ2-3; clone_size: few; v_call: TRBV6-1; cdr3_length: 15; d_call: TRBD2; cdr3_aa: CASSPRGAGPDTQYF; cdr3_nt: TGTGCCAGCAGTCCGCGGGGAGCGGGGCCAGATACGCAGTATTTT
j_call: TRBJ1-3; clone_size: many; v_call: TRBV2; cdr3_length: 13; d_call: .; cdr3_aa: CASSSRSGNTIYF; cdr3_nt: TGTGCCAGCAGTTCGCGGTCTGGAAACACCATATATTTT
j_call: TRBJ2-7; clone_size: many; v_call: TRBV7-3; cdr3_length: 17; d_call: TRBD2; cdr3_aa: CASSLKGLAGQSYEQYF; cdr3_nt: TGTGCCAGCAGCTTAAAGGGACTAGCGGGTCAATCCTACGAGCAGTACTTC
j_call: TRBJ1-1; clone_size: many; v_call: TRBV5-6; cdr3_length: 16; d_call: .; cdr3_aa: CASSLAGTTMNTEAFF; cdr3_nt: TGTGCCAGCAGCTTGGCTGGCACTACAATGAACACTGAAGCTTTCTTT
j_call: TRBJ2-4; clone_size: many; v_call: TRBV28; cdr3_length: 16; d_call: .; cdr3_aa: CASSLRAPRGLNIQYF; cdr3_nt: TGTGCCAGCAGTCTCCGGGCGCCCCGCGGGTTAAACATTCAGTACTTC
j_call: TRBJ1-4; clone_size: .; v_call: TRBV7-8; cdr3_length: 17; d_call: TRBD1; cdr3_aa: CASNLTGEVAASEKLFF; cdr3_nt: TGTGCCAGCAACTTGACAGGGGAAGTCGCGGCAAGTGAAAAACTGTTTTTT
j_call: TRBJ1-1; clone_size: many; v_call: TRBV28; cdr3_length: 12; d_call: .; cdr3_aa: CASQESVTEAFF; cdr3_nt: TGTGCCAGTCAGGAATCGGTCACTGAAGCTTTCTTT
j_call: TRBJ2-6; clone_size: .; v_call: TRBV19; cdr3_length: 14; d_call: .; cdr3_aa: CASSIRPGANVLTF; cdr3_nt: TGTGCCAGTAGTATACGGCCTGGGGCCAACGTCCTGACTTTC
j_call: TRBJ2-1; clone_size: few; v_call: TRBV6-2/TRBV6-3; cdr3_length: 15; d_call: .; cdr3_aa: CASSRYTVSYNEQFF; cdr3_nt: TGTGCCAGCAGTCGTTACACGGTCAGCTACAATGAGCAGTTCTTC
j_call: TRBJ2-7; clone_size: few; v_call: TRBV6-1; cdr3_length: 17; d_call: TRBD1; cdr3_aa: CATEGTGPIRGSYEQYF; cdr3_nt: TGTGCCACCGAGGGGACAGGGCCCATCAGGGGCTCCTACGAGCAGTACTTC
j_call: TRBJ2-5; clone_size: many; v_call: TRBV20-1; cdr3_length: 11; d_call: .; cdr3_aa: CSARGRETQYF; cdr3_nt: TGCAGTGCTAGGGGGAGAGAGACCCAGTACTTC
j_call: TRBJ1-1; clone_size: many; v_call: TRBV5-1; cdr3_length: 14; d_call: .; cdr3_aa: CASSGGQSNTEAFF; cdr3_nt: TGCGCCAGCAGCGGGGGACAATCGAACACTGAAGCTTTCTTT
j_call: TRBJ2-7; clone_size: many; v_call: TRBV11-2; cdr3_length: 16; d_call: TRBD2; cdr3_aa: CASSLGGGIVSYEQYF; cdr3_nt: TGTGCCAGCAGCTTAGGGGGGGGGATCGTCTCCTACGAGCAGTACTTC
j_call: TRBJ1-6; clone_size: many; v_call: TRBV2; cdr3_length: 15; d_call: .; cdr3_aa: CASNLGGQSNSPLHF; cdr3_nt: TGTGCCAGCAACTTGGGAGGACAGTCGAATTCACCCCTCCACTTT
j_call: TRBJ2-1; clone_size: .; v_call: TRBV7-2; cdr3_length: 16; d_call: .; cdr3_aa: CASSRPGGLRFNEQFF; cdr3_nt: TGTGCCAGCAGTCGCCCGGGCGGGCTACGTTTCAATGAGCAGTTCTTC
j_call: TRBJ2-7; clone_size: few; v_call: TRBV7-2; cdr3_length: 15; d_call: .; cdr3_aa: CASSFSRDGTYEQYF; cdr3_nt: TGTGCCAGCAGCTTTAGCAGGGACGGAACCTACGAGCAGTACTTC
j_call: TRBJ2-2; clone_size: few; v_call: TRBV27; cdr3_length: 15; d_call: TRBD2; cdr3_aa: CASSTSGANTGELFF; cdr3_nt: TGTGCCAGCAGTACTAGCGGGGCGAACACCGGGGAGCTGTTTTTT
j_call: TRBJ1-6; clone_size: .; v_call: TRBV11-2; cdr3_length: 15; d_call: TRBD1; cdr3_aa: CASSPTGGETSPLHF; cdr3_nt: TGTGCCAGCAGTCCGACAGGGGGCGAAACTTCACCCCTCCACTTT
j_call: TRBJ2-3; clone_size: many; v_call: TRBV18; cdr3_length: 17; d_call: TRBD2; cdr3_aa: CASSPPSAGASTDTQYF; cdr3_nt: TGTGCCAGCTCACCACCTTCGGCGGGAGCGAGCACAGATACGCAGTATTTT
j_call: TRBJ1-1; clone_size: many; v_call: TRBV19; cdr3_length: 15; d_call: .; cdr3_aa: CASSIMALGNTEAFF; cdr3_nt: TGTGCCAGTAGTATAATGGCCCTCGGAAACACTGAAGCTTTCTTT
j_call: TRBJ2-1; clone_size: once; v_call: TRBV7-9; cdr3_length: 13; d_call: .; cdr3_aa: CANSLGLYNEQFF; cdr3_nt: TGTGCCAACAGCTTGGGACTTTACAATGAGCAGTTCTTC
j_call: TRBJ2-2; clone_size: few; v_call: TRBV29-1; cdr3_length: 13; d_call: TRBD1; cdr3_aa: CSAGQGGSGELFF; cdr3_nt: TGCAGCGCCGGACAGGGGGGCTCCGGGGAGCTGTTTTTT
j_call: TRBJ2-5; clone_size: many; v_call: TRBV27; cdr3_length: 12; d_call: TRBD2; cdr3_aa: CASRGRGETQYF; cdr3_nt: TGTGCCAGCAGGGGGAGGGGAGAGACCCAGTACTTC
j_call: TRBJ1-6; clone_size: .; v_call: TRBV6-1; cdr3_length: 14; d_call: .; cdr3_aa: CATTTSGLNSPLHF; cdr3_nt: TGTGCCACCACGACGAGCGGTCTAAATTCACCCCTCCACTTT
j_call: TRBJ2-3; clone_size: .; v_call: TRBV29-1; cdr3_length: 13; d_call: TRBD1; cdr3_aa: CSGGQGVTDTQYF; cdr3_nt: TGCAGCGGCGGACAGGGGGTAACAGATACGCAGTATTTT
j_call: TRBJ1-3; clone_size: few; v_call: TRBV7-2; cdr3_length: 15; d_call: .; cdr3_aa: CASSAQMGDGNTIYF; cdr3_nt: TGTGCCAGCAGCGCACAAATGGGGGATGGAAACACCATATATTTT
j_call: TRBJ2-3; clone_size: few; v_call: TRBV29-1; cdr3_length: 12; d_call: .; cdr3_aa: CSVEEGRATQYF; cdr3_nt: TGCAGCGTTGAAGAGGGCAGGGCTACGCAGTATTTT
j_call: TRBJ2-1; clone_size: many; v_call: TRBV2; cdr3_length: 14; d_call: TRBD2; cdr3_aa: CASRPLAGYNEQFF; cdr3_nt: TGTGCCAGCCGGCCCCTAGCGGGGTACAATGAGCAGTTCTTC
j_call: TRBJ2-1; clone_size: many; v_call: TRBV29-1; cdr3_length: 15; d_call: TRBD2; cdr3_aa: CSVALTSGGLNEQFF; cdr3_nt: TGCAGCGTTGCACTGACTAGCGGGGGACTCAATGAGCAGTTCTTC
j_call: TRBJ2-7; clone_size: many; v_call: TRBV11-2; cdr3_length: 15; d_call: TRBD2; cdr3_aa: CASSSTSGRAYEQYF; cdr3_nt: TGTGCCAGCAGTTCGACTAGCGGGAGGGCATACGAGCAGTACTTC
j_call: TRBJ2-1; clone_size: few; v_call: TRBV27; cdr3_length: 13; d_call: .; cdr3_aa: CASSVDSYNEQFF; cdr3_nt: TGTGCCAGCAGTGTTGACAGCTACAATGAGCAGTTCTTC
j_call: TRBJ1-1; clone_size: many; v_call: TRBV5-1; cdr3_length: 14; d_call: .; cdr3_aa: CASSLAQGYTEAFF; cdr3_nt: TGCGCCAGCAGCTTGGCCCAGGGGTACACTGAAGCTTTCTTT
j_call: TRBJ2-1; clone_size: many; v_call: TRBV3-1; cdr3_length: 17; d_call: TRBD2; cdr3_aa: CASSQWVAGRRWNEQFF; cdr3_nt: TGTGCCAGCAGCCAATGGGTAGCGGGCCGGCGATGGAATGAGCAGTTCTTC
j_call: TRBJ2-1; clone_size: many; v_call: TRBV30; cdr3_length: 18; d_call: TRBD2; cdr3_aa: CAWSVEWTSGSRYNEQFF; cdr3_nt: TGTGCCTGGAGTGTCGAATGGACTAGCGGGAGCCGTTACAATGAGCAGTTCTTC
j_call: TRBJ2-2; clone_size: few; v_call: TRBV28; cdr3_length: 14; d_call: TRBD2; cdr3_aa: CASMTGGFTGELFF; cdr3_nt: TGTGCCAGCATGACGGGGGGGTTCACCGGGGAGCTGTTTTTT
j_call: TRBJ2-7; clone_size: few; v_call: TRBV20-1; cdr3_length: 11; d_call: .; cdr3_aa: CSAPRGYEQYF; cdr3_nt: TGCAGTGCTCCCAGAGGCTACGAGCAGTACTTC
j_call: TRBJ2-3; clone_size: few; v_call: TRBV3-1; cdr3_length: 15; d_call: TRBD2; cdr3_aa: CASSSGGGSTDTQYF; cdr3_nt: TGTGCCAGCAGCTCCGGCGGGGGGAGCACAGATACGCAGTATTTT